This record concerns one T cell receptor beta chain sequence. What it binds is unknown. Some clones are missing from TCRdb's copy, which holds only in-frame ones; the method was immunoSEQ multiplex PCR. This table has 6,000 or so clones, around 67% appearing once. These data originate in a study of CD8 T cell repertoires and HIV-1 epitope variants. About the study: Each of Twenty-five Gag and Nef epitope peptides stimulated a separate culture. Tested: three Gag epitope families, Nef HW9 and YT9.

The study, taken as a whole, reports: Five clonotypes recognized Nef KF9, one HW9, none TAALDMSHF. This assay reports beta chains of antigen-expanded cells, not T cell function.

Sequencing input: cultured CD8+ T cells derived from PBMCs. The source is a male donor with HIV.

The CDR3 region has the DNA TGTGCCAGCAGCTTATGGGGGACTAGTGGCAATGAGCAGTTCTTC. Its protein product is CASSLWGTSGNEQFF. V and J are TRBV7-6 and TRBJ2-1; 8 bases line up with TRBD2. The CDR3 spans 15 residues. The ends lost 2 bases at V and 6 bases at J; junction bases unmatched: 6. Germline loops: CDR1 SGHVS, CDR2 FNYEAQ. Full variable domain (rest looked up from reference TRBV7-6 and TRBJ2-1): GAGVSQSPRYKVTKRGQDVALRCDPISGHVSLYWYRQALGQGPEFLTYFNYEAQQDKSGLPNDRFSAERPEGSISTLTIQRTEQRDSAMYRCASSLWGTSGNEQFFGPGTRLTVL.